The present entry profiles one T cell receptor (beta chain) with its context. This sample is part of a study of control samples from healthy donors and cancer patients. This table comes from immunoSEQ multiplex PCR, and its TCRdb copy is limited to in-frame clones, with some not included. The profile shows 150,000 to 200,000 clones, 92% of them singletons. The sequence derives from a woman aged 30 to 39 in good health. The sample consisted of blood.

CDR3 sequence reads: CASSLGAPGTGELFF. In nucleotides, the CDR3 is TGTGCCAGCAGCCTGGGGGCCCCGGGGACCGGGGAGCTGTTTTTT. The chain is built from TRBV7-3 and TRBJ2-2, with a possible D match to TRBD1 (6 bases). The CDR3 sequence is 15 residues long. Deletions cut 5 bases from V and 5 bases from J, with 15 bases between. Germline CDR1 SGHTA, CDR2 FQGTGA.